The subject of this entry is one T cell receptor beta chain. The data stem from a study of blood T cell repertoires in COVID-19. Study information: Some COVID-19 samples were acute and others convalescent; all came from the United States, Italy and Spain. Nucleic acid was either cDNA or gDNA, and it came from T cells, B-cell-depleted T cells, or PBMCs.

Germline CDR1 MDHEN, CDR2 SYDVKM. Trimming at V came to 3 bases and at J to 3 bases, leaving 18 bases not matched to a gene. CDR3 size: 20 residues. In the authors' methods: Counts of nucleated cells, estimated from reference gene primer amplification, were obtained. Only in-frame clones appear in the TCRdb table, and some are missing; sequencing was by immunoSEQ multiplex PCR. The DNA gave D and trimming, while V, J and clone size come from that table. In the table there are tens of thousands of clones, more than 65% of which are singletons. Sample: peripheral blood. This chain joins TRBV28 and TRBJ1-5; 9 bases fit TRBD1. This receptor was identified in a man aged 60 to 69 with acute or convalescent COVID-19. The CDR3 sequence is CASSFGWRTRGTGNNQPQHF. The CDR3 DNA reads TGTGCCAGCAGTTTCGGGTGGAGGACACGCGGGACAGGGAACAATCAGCCCCAGCATTTT.